The 2 T cell receptor beta chains in this list originate from one sample, sequenced in a study of identical twins (dated by TCRdb to about 2016). Receptor libraries were prepared by 5' RACE. Sequenced on an Illumina HiSeq 2000. In TCRdb, the public reads were trimmed at Q25 with fastp and aligned with MiXCR, with productive beta chains retained. Each entry is one CDR3 protein sequence, shown with its most common DNA and genes. The sample yields 750,000 to 950,000 distinct CDR3 sequences; 10% to 15% were counted once. Jointly, the top ten make up around 1.5% of the sample. Another study also made use of these data, one on yellow fever vaccine responses in identical twins.

Sequencing input: PBMCs. Source of these receptors: a woman younger than 30 in good health.

The chain recombines TRBV6-1 with TRBJ2-1; TRBD2 matches at 7 bases. The germline V gene has CDR1 MNHNS and CDR2 SASEGT. CDR3 length equals 15 residues. J was trimmed by 3 bases and V by 5 bases; bases with no gene match: 7. DNA for the CDR3: TGTGCCAGCAGTCGCCCGGGACTATTCTACAATGAGCAGTTCTTC. It specifies CASSRPGLFYNEQFF.

This clonotype has a handful of counts. The chain couples TRBV4-1 to TRBJ2-2; weak D call: TRBD1 (5 bases). The CDR3 runs to 16 residues. Germline lookup yields CDR1 MGHRA and CDR2 YSYEKL. Trimming stripped 4 bases from V and 5 bases from J, with 17 bases between. The CDR3: CASSRPIRGRTGELFF. Here the CDR3 DNA reads TGCGCCAGCAGCCGGCCTATAAGGGGCCGGACCGGGGAGCTGTTTTTT.